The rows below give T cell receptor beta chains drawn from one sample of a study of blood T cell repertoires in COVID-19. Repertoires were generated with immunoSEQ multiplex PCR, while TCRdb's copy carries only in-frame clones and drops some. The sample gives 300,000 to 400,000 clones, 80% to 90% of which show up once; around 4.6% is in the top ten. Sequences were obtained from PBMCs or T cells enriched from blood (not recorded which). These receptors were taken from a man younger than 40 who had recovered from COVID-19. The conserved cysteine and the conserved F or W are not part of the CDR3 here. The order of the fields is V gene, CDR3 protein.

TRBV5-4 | ASSLTSGDTDTQY
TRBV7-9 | ASSLAPGGFYNEQF
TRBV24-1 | ATSGNRGQSLYNEQF
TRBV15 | ATSRVREGATDTQY
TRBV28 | ASRRYRSQNTEAF
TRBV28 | ASRDTGTGGTEAF
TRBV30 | AWGTGVNEQF
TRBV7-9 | ASSLASRSHEQY
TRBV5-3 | ARSSRAVPIKTQY
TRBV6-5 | ASSWDSTYEQY
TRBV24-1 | ATRGQGTETQY
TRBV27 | ASSSRDSFLGTEAF
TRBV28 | ACGGMNSPLH
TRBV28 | ASSGPLSGGAGYT
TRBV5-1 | ASSLLVSETQY
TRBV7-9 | ASSLDLAGSAPLH
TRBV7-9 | ASSLAGAPGNTIY
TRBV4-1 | ASSQESSGANVLT
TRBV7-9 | ASSLSGATSGTQY
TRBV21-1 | ASLNGGKCTDTQY
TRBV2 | ASSEGRGSSTDTQY
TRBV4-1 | ASSQGAGNTEAF
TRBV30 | AWSVGTSGGTDTQY